This TCR beta chain was found in a study of blood T cell repertoires in COVID-19. Whole-study context: PBMCs, B-cell-depleted T cells, or T cells provided the cDNA or gDNA that made up the material.

The data were produced by immunoSEQ multiplex PCR, yet TCRdb's version contains in-frame clones alone and is incomplete. Here the sample spans 180,000 or so clones, 65% to 85% being singletons. CDR3 length equals 14 residues. Trimming shortened V by 0 bases and J by 2 bases, and 7 bases separated the two germline ends. CDR1 and CDR2 (germline): SNHLY, FYNNEI. The sample was PBMCs or T cells enriched from blood (not recorded which). The chain is built from TRBV2 and TRBJ1-2; no firm D call. This receptor was taken from a man aged 35 to 55 who had recovered from COVID-19. The CDR3 loop reads CASSEASRNYGYTF. Here the CDR3 DNA reads TGTGCCAGCAGTGAAGCCTCACGGAACTATGGCTACACCTTC.